This T cell receptor (beta chain) was profiled in a study of blood T cells in healthy people across ages. Samples each had at least 6 micrograms of total RNA extracted. The CDR3 loop spans 17 amino acids. In germline, CDR1 is ENHRY, CDR2 SYGVKD. Trimming cost V 6 bases and J 6 bases; bases outside gene matches: 16. PCR was performed a second time for roughly 7 to 12 cycles using a sample-barcoded 5' primer and a J-beta primer mix. TCRdb re-called the 5' RACE reads through MiXCR, storing one row per CDR3 protein. The table includes 780,000 or so distinct CDR3 sequences, about 55% detected once. To note about this clonotype: Its antigen is as yet unknown.

Study findings and constraints: Age brought a roughly linear fall in TCR beta diversity measured per million T cells. A greater number of naive CD4+ cells and higher diversity distinguished long-lived donors from aged donors.

Sequencing used blood. V is TRBV10-3 and J is TRBJ1-2, with 10 bases matching TRBD1. The sequence was collected from an elderly man in good health. The CDR3 DNA reads TGTGCCATCAGCCCCGGGACAGGGGATGCCGGGCGTCATGGCTACACCTTC. Protein sequence: CAISPGTGDAGRHGYTF.